This T cell receptor (beta chain) was identified in a study of blood T cell repertoires in COVID-19. Across the whole study: Samples representing acute and convalescent COVID-19 were sourced from the United States, Italy and Spain. T cells, B-cell-depleted T cells, or PBMCs supplied cDNA or gDNA.

As handled by the study authors: Amplification of reference gene primers was used by the study to estimate nucleated cell counts. Clones were sequenced by immunoSEQ multiplex PCR, and TCRdb holds only the in-frame ones, with some missing. V and J calls and clone size come straight from that table; D and trimming were deduced from the DNA. The table shows roughly 220,000 clones, with 75% to 85% occurring only once. CDR1 and CDR2 from the germline V gene are KGHSH and LQKENI. The CDR3 is made up of 17 amino acids. Unmatched junction bases numbered 11, after V lost 4 bases and J lost 2 bases. The sequence was obtained from a woman in her 40s who had recovered from COVID-19. This rearrangement joins TRBV18 to TRBJ1-1, with 9 positions matching TRBD1. Sequenced sample: peripheral blood. DNA for the CDR3: TGTGCCAGCTCACGACAGGGGGGATCTAAAAGCAACACTGAAGCTTTCTTT. It translates to CASSRQGGSKSNTEAFF.